The 8 T cell receptor beta chains reported below all come from one sample, sequenced in a study of T cell responses to AZD1222 COVID-19 vaccine. Sequenced by immunoSEQ multiplex PCR; TCRdb stores in-frame clones only, minus some. The data contain under 200,000 clones, around 94% of them singletons. The specimen comprised peripheral blood, sampled 28 days after the second dose of the MenACWY control vaccine. The receptors come from an adult who received the MenACWY meningococcal vaccine as a control.

V usage is TRBV10-3 and J usage is TRBJ2-7; TRBD1 might be the D (6 bases). Trimming removed 3 bases at V and 0 bases at J, with 9 bases between. Germline V gene sequence: CDR1 ENHRY, CDR2 SYGVKD. The length of the CDR3 is 14 residues. CDR3 loop: CAISDDRSSYEQYF. For the CDR3, the DNA is TGTGCCATCAGTGACGACAGGAGCTCCTACGAGCAGTACTTC.

The V call is TRBV19, the J call TRBJ1-1; possible D gene TRBD1, 6 bases. The CDR3 loop spans 13 amino acids. V lost 6 bases to trimming and J lost 3 bases, with 11 bases between them. CDR1 and CDR2 (germline): LNHDA, SQIVND (reference sequence). Written as DNA, the CDR3 is TGTGCCAGTAGGTGGGGACACGACACTGAAGCTTTCTTT. It translates to CASRWGHDTEAFF.

The genes are TRBV11-2 and TRBJ2-7; 12 bases fit TRBD2. Germline CDR1 reads SGHAT; CDR2 reads FQNNGV. The CDR3 spans 15 residues. J lost 7 bases, V lost 5 bases, and 9 bases had no gene match. CDR3: CASSRGLAGYVEQYF. The CDR3 DNA sequence: TGTGCCAGCAGCCGAGGACTAGCGGGATACGTAGAGCAGTACTTC.

The chain uses TRBV5-1 and TRBJ2-5; 8 nucleotides line up with TRBD2. J gave up 3 bases and V 4 bases, and 8 bases lay outside the gene matches. The germline gives CDR1 SGHRS, CDR2 YFSETQ. CDR3 length equals 15 residues. CDR3 protein: CASSPLAGTEETQYF. CDR3 coding DNA: TGCGCCAGCAGCCCCTTAGCGGGAACGGAAGAGACCCAGTACTTC.

The chain couples TRBV19 to TRBJ1-1; D unresolved. The germline gives CDR1 LNHDA, CDR2 SQIVND (reference sequence). The CDR3 has 14 residues. Trimming cost V 3 bases and J 0 bases, with 8 bases left between them. CDR3 nucleotide sequence: TGTGCCAGTAGTATGTCGGCTGTGAACACTGAAGCTTTCTTT. The encoded protein is CASSMSAVNTEAFF. Variable domain in full (rest from reference TRBV19 and TRBJ1-1): DGGITQSPKYLFRKEGQNVTLSCEQNLNHDAMYWYRQDPGQGLRLIYYSQIVNDFQKGDIAEGYSVSREKKESFPLTVTSAQKNPTAFYLCASSMSAVNTEAFFGQGTRLTVV.

The chain joins TRBV10-3 to TRBJ1-6, with a tentative D call TRBD1 (5 bases). The CDR3 runs to 15 residues. The V gene's germline CDR1 is ENHRY and CDR2 SYGVKD. With 10 bases removed from V and 10 bases from J, the gap between germline ends came to 23 bases. CDR3 bases: TGTGCCACGCGGCTTGCGGGGATGGGGGAGTCACCCCTCCACTTT. It specifies CATRLAGMGESPLHF.

The chain has TRBV28 and TRBJ1-2; D unresolved. V was pared by 7 bases and J by 1 base, with 16 bases between. This CDR3 is built from 15 residues. Germline lookup yields CDR1 MDHEN and CDR2 SYDVKM. CDR3 sequence: CASTGSAPLNYGYTF. CDR3 DNA: TGTGCCAGCACTGGAAGCGCCCCACTTAACTATGGCTACACCTTC.

The rearrangement joins TRBV27 to TRBJ1-6; 7 bases map to TRBD1. Looked up from germline, CDR1 is MNHEY and CDR2 is SMNVEV (reference sequence). The CDR3 is 18 amino acids. The V gene end was trimmed by 3 bases and the J gene end by 7 bases; junction bases not matched to a gene: 15. The CDR3 loop is CASSFALARQGSNSPLHF. Written as DNA, the CDR3 is TGTGCCAGCAGTTTTGCCCTGGCTCGACAGGGTAGCAATTCACCCCTCCACTTT.